The sequence of this T cell receptor beta chain was determined in a study of cytomegalovirus exposure and HLA in healthy donors. Comments on this clone: The target antigen is unknown.

Trimming removed 5 bases at V and 3 bases at J, with 10 bases between. The CDR3 loop spans 13 amino acids. Germline CDR1 and CDR2: SGHNT and YENEEA. Study-wide findings and caveats: An analysis was carried out later, and it reportedly showed fewer N-insertions in an Asian-associated ancestry cluster than the approximately 610-donor mean.

The primer mix had 60 Vbeta and 13 Jbeta primers. Only in-frame clones appear in the TCRdb table, and some are missing; sequencing was by immunoSEQ multiplex PCR. The table shows over 200,000 clones, with around nine tenths occurring only once. The gene calls are TRBV11-3 and TRBJ1-1; D is ambiguous. Sequencing was done on a sample of PBMCs. The receptor comes from a woman under 30 in good health and CMV-seronegative. CDR3 DNA: TGTGCCAGCAGCCAAAGACGGGACACTGAAGCTTTCTTT. Translating gives CASSQRRDTEAFF.